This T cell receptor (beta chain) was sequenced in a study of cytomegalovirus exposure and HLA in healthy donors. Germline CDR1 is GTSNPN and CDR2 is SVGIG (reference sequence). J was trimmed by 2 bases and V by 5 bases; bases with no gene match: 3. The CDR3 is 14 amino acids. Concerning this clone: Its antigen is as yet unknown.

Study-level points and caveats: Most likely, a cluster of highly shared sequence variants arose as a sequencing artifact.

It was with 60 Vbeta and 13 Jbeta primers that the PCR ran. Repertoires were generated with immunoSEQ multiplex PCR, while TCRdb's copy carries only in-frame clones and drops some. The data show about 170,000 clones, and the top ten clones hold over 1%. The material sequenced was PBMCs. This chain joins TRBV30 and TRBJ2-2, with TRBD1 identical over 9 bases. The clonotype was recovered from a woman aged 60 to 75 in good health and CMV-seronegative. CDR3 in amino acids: CAWGTGTNTGELFF. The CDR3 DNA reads TGTGCCTGGGGGACAGGGACTAACACCGGGGAGCTGTTTTTT.